One sample yielded the 18 T cell receptor beta chains listed below, sequenced in a study of T-cell memory formation after mild COVID-19. MiXCR, applied by TCRdb to the 5' RACE reads, yields one record per CDR3 protein. The top ten clones hold approximately 8.4% of a sample with approximately 440,000 distinct CDR3 sequences, 15% to 25% of them seen once. Material for sequencing was PBMCs or a T cell subset sorted from them (not recorded which). The receptors were sampled from an adult woman who had mild COVID-19 (a few samples of this study predate the infection). Cell type and time point are not known.

This clonotype was counted at least ten times. The chain links TRBV27 to TRBJ2-7; unclear D gene. Looked up from germline, CDR1 is MNHEY and CDR2 is SMNVEV (reference sequence). The V end lost 5 bases, the J end lost 0 bases, and 2 bases lay between the germline ends. The CDR3 has 11 residues. CDR3 amino acids: CASSTSYEQYF. In DNA, the CDR3 is TGTGCCAGCAGTACCTCCTACGAGCAGTACTTC.

This clonotype was picked up a small number of times. The J gene is TRBJ2-7, the V gene TRBV10-3; 10 bases align to TRBD2. V was pared by 2 bases and J by 5 bases, with 6 bases of the junction left unmatched. This CDR3 has 15 residues. The V gene's germline CDR1 is ENHRY and CDR2 SYGVKD. The CDR3 DNA follows: TGTGCCATCAGTGAGAGCGGGAGGGCCTCGAACGAGCAGTACTTC. The encoded protein is CAISESGRASNEQYF.

A single count supports this clonotype. The rearrangement links TRBV20-1 to TRBJ2-3; D is ambiguous. From germline, CDR1 is DFQATT and CDR2 SNEGSKA (reference sequence). Trimming shortened V by 3 bases and J by 0 bases, and 13 bases separated the two germline ends. The length of the CDR3 is 15 residues. CDR3 in amino acids: CSASVLAASTDTQYF. In nucleotides, the CDR3 is TGCAGTGCTAGTGTTCTCGCGGCTAGCACAGATACGCAGTATTTT.

The rearrangement links TRBV4-3 to TRBJ2-7; 9 bases match TRBD2. J lost 2 bases, V lost 1 base, and 3 bases had no gene match. The CDR3 length is 15 residues. Germline CDR1 and CDR2: LGHNA and YSLEER. The CDR3 nucleotides are TGCGCCAGCAGCCAAGGAGCTAGCGGGACCTACGAGCAGTACTTC. This gives the protein CASSQGASGTYEQYF.

V and J are TRBV3-1 and TRBJ2-2; the match to TRBD2 covers 7 bases. This CDR3 is built from 17 residues. V gave up 4 bases and J gave up 2 bases; unmatched junction bases: 10. Germline CDR1 is LGHDT and CDR2 is YNNKEL (reference sequence). The CDR3 loop reads CASSPGRLLGNTGELFF. The CDR3 region has the DNA TGTGCCAGCAGCCCCGGGAGGTTACTAGGAAACACCGGGGAGCTGTTTTTT.

The table lists this clonotype with a few counts. The chain joins TRBV12-3 or TRBV12-4 to TRBJ1-1, with 9 bases matching TRBD1. The J segment lost 0 bases and the V segment lost 7 bases, leaving 9 bases of the junction unmatched. CDR3 size: 16 residues. The DNA of the CDR3 is TGTGCCAGCATCAAGGACAGGGGACTCATGAACACTGAAGCTTTCTTT. It specifies CASIKDRGLMNTEAFF.

Worth noting for this clonotype: At one end, the junction sequence differs from germline, possibly due to a read error. The V and J genes are TRBV7-7 and TRBJ2-5; D may correspond to TRBD1 or TRBD2 (5 bases each). Germline V gene data show CDR1 as SSHAT and CDR2 as FNYEAQ (reference sequence). The CDR3 covers 13 residues. The CDR3 reads CASSLSREETQYF. As DNA, the CDR3 is TGTGCTAGCAGCTTATCCAGGGAGGAGACCCAGTACTTC.

The genes are TRBV12-3 or TRBV12-4 and TRBJ2-1; 11 nucleotides agree with TRBD2. V lost 5 bases to trimming and J lost 3 bases; unmatched junction nucleotides: 6. The CDR3 runs to 16 residues. The CDR3 DNA is TGTGCCAGCAGTGACGGACTAGCGGGCCTCTACAATGAGCAGTTCTTC. It specifies CASSDGLAGLYNEQFF.

This clonotype has at least ten counts. The chain couples TRBV12-3 or TRBV12-4 to TRBJ2-1; perhaps TRBD1 as D (6 bases). The V gene lost 5 bases and the J gene lost 4 bases, with 9 bases spanning the gap. This CDR3 is built from 13 residues. The CDR3 is CASSPRGYNEQFF. The CDR3 DNA sequence: TGTGCCAGCAGTCCCAGGGGTTACAATGAGCAGTTCTTC.

This clonotype was observed at least ten times. The rearrangement links TRBV12-3 or TRBV12-4 to TRBJ2-5; 7 bases are shared with TRBD2. After removal of 6 bases from V and 1 base from J, the junction contained 8 bases not matched to a gene. This CDR3 region has 15 residues. The CDR3 sequence is CASRTGEGAQETQYF. CDR3 sequence (DNA): TGTGCCAGCAGGACCGGGGAGGGAGCCCAAGAGACCCAGTACTTC.

This chain links TRBV11-2 with TRBJ1-2, with 7 bases lining up with TRBD1. Germline loops: CDR1 SGHAT, CDR2 FQNNGV. The trim removed 5 bases at V and 2 bases at J, leaving 5 bases unmatched. The CDR3 has 14 residues. The chain's CDR3 is CASSPGQVNYGYTF. The CDR3 DNA follows: TGTGCCAGCAGCCCCGGACAGGTCAACTATGGCTACACCTTC. Variable domain in full (rest from reference TRBV11-2 and TRBJ1-2): EAGVAQSPRYKIIEKRQSVAFWCNPISGHATLYWYQQILGQGPKLLIQFQNNGVVDDSQLPKDRFSAERLKGVDSTLKIQPAKLEDSAVYLCASSPGQVNYGYTFGSGTRLTVV.

This chain connects TRBV7-7 to TRBJ2-2; D is ambiguous. The CDR3 spans 14 residues. Germline V lookup: CDR1 SSHAT, CDR2 FNYEAQ (reference sequence). V was cut by 5 bases and J by 1 base, with 8 bases left in between. The CDR3: CASSVTVNTGELFF. CDR3 bases: TGTGCCAGCAGCGTAACGGTGAACACCGGGGAGCTGTTTTTT. Filled out from reference TRBV7-7 and TRBJ2-2, the complete variable domain reads GAGVSQSPRYKVTKRGQDVTLRCDPISSHATLYWYQQALGQGPEFLTYFNYEAQPDKSGLPSDRFSAERPEGSISTLTIQRTEQRDSAMYRCASSVTVNTGELFFGEGSRLTVL.

The table lists this clonotype with many counts. The chain combines TRBV20-1 with TRBJ1-1; D is undetermined. CDR1 DFQATT and CDR2 SNEGSKA come from the germline V gene (reference sequence). Between the trimmed V and J ends, which lost 0 bases and 10 bases, there was a span of 15 bases. The CDR3 consists of 13 residues. CDR3 coding DNA: TGCAGTGCTAGAGATTCGTCGTCCCTTGGAGCTTTCTTT. Translating it yields CSARDSSSLGAFF.

The V call is TRBV7-9, the J call TRBJ2-3; D might be TRBD1 or TRBD2, each matching 6 bases. The germline V gene has CDR1 SEHNR and CDR2 FQNEAQ (reference sequence). The length of the CDR3 is 16 residues. Deletions cut 5 bases from V and 6 bases from J, with 21 bases between. CDR3 sequence (DNA): TGTGCCAGCAGCCCTTCACGACAGGCCGCGGGGGATACGCAGTATTTT. This encodes CASSPSRQAAGDTQYF.

V and J are TRBV6-1 and TRBJ1-2; D unclear. The CDR3 is 19 amino acids. Germline assignment: CDR1 MNHNS and CDR2 SASEGT. The ends were cut back, 1 base at V and 1 base at J, with 22 bases in the middle. The CDR3 here is CASSEVKLSRTPLNYGYTF. DNA for the CDR3: TGTGCCAGCAGTGAAGTAAAACTATCGAGGACGCCCCTTAACTATGGCTACACCTTC.

This clonotype was observed a handful of times. The rearrangement links TRBV19 to TRBJ1-2, with 7 nucleotides matching TRBD1. From germline, CDR1 is LNHDA and CDR2 SQIVND (reference sequence). There are 16 residues in the CDR3. J was trimmed by 4 bases and V by 2 bases; bases with no gene match: 10. The CDR3: CASSITARGHIYGYTF. The CDR3 bases are TGTGCCAGTAGTATAACTGCGAGGGGGCATATCTATGGCTACACCTTC. Filled out from reference TRBV19 and TRBJ1-2, the complete variable domain reads DGGITQSPKYLFRKEGQNVTLSCEQNLNHDAMYWYRQDPGQGLRLIYYSQIVNDFQKGDIAEGYSVSREKKESFPLTVTSAQKNPTAFYLCASSITARGHIYGYTFGSGTRLTVV.

Regarding this clonotype: At one end, the junction sequence differs from germline, possibly due to a read error. The chain couples TRBV20-1 to TRBJ1-2; TRBD1 is a possible D gene (6 bases). Germline V gene lookup returns CDR1 DFQATT and CDR2 SNEGSKA (reference sequence). The CDR3 is 10 residues long. CDR3 in DNA: TGCAGTGCTAGTCCGGGACAATTAGTCTTC. Its translation: CSASPGQLVF.

The chain has TRBV25-1 and TRBJ2-5; 8 nucleotides match TRBD1. V was pared by 4 bases and J by 3 bases, with 1 base of the junction left unmatched. Germline V gene sequence: CDR1 MGHDK, CDR2 SYGVNS. This CDR3 is built from 13 residues. Here the CDR3 reads CASSGTGKETQYF. The CDR3 coding sequence is TGTGCCAGCAGTGGGACAGGGAAAGAGACCCAGTACTTC.